This T cell receptor beta chain was found in a study of T cells in localized non-small cell lung cancer. The length of the CDR3 is 15 residues. The junction had 13 bases not matched to a gene; V was cut back by 7 bases and J by 6 bases. Germline assignment: CDR1 SGHAT and CDR2 FQNNGV. Sequencing used immunoSEQ multiplex PCR; TCRdb keeps in-frame clones, though not all of them. The sample includes approximately 83,000 clones, 85% to 90% of them seen just once. Sequencing was performed on peripheral blood, taken before any cancer treatment. The clonotype comes from a woman aged 35-75 years with stage I squamous cell lung carcinoma. This chain connects TRBV11-2 to TRBJ2-7; TRBD1 aligns across 9 bases. CDR3 nucleotide sequence: TGTGCCAGCACCCAAGCCGGGACAGGGAAGAGCGAGCAGTACTTC. Translating it yields CASTQAGTGKSEQYF.